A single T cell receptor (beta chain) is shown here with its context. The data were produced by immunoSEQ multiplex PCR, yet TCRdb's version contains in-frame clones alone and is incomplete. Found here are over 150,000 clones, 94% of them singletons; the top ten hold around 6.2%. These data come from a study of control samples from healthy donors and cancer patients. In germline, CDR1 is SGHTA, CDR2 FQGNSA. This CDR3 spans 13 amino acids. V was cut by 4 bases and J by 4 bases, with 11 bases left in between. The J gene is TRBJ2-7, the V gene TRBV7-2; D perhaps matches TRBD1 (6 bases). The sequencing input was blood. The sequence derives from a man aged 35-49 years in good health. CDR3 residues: CASSSGHDYEQYF. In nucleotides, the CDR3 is TGTGCCAGCAGCTCGGGACACGATTACGAGCAGTACTTC.